Shown below are 32 T cell receptor beta chains from a single sample sequenced in a study of T cell therapy after organ transplantation. Only in-frame clones appear in the TCRdb table, and some are missing; sequencing was by immunoSEQ multiplex PCR. The sample carries 40,000 to 60,000 clones, 85% to 95% recorded once. Their antigen targets remain unknown. The sequences come from CD8+ T cells from blood, collected before autologous CMV-specific T cell therapy. The receptors here all came from a human patient who had received a solid organ transplant and had CMV disease.

The rearrangement joins TRBV4-2 to TRBJ1-6, with a tentative D call TRBD1 (5 bases). This CDR3 has 12 amino acids. V lost 4 bases to trimming and J lost 17 bases, with 15 bases between them. From germline, CDR1 is LGHNA and CDR2 YNFKEQ. CDR3 DNA sequence: TGTGCCAGCAGCCCCCCCGGGGGGTACTTCCACTTT. This sequence encodes CASSPPGGYFHF.

The V gene is TRBV5-1, the J gene TRBJ2-7, with TRBD1 matching over 8 bases. The CDR3 is 16 amino acids. Trimming removed 4 bases from V and 5 bases from J; junction bases left unmatched: 14. Germline CDR1 is SGHRS and CDR2 is YFSETQ. The CDR3 DNA follows: TGCGCCAGCAGCGCGCAAAGTCCCAGGGGGCTAAACGAGCAGTACTTC. Translation gives CASSAQSPRGLNEQYF. The entire variable domain, with the rest obtained from reference TRBV5-1 and TRBJ2-7, is as follows: KAGVTQTPRYLIKTRGQQVTLSCSPISGHRSVSWYQQTPGQGLQFLFEYFSETQRNKGNFPGRFSGRQFSNSRSEMNVSTLELGDSALYLCASSAQSPRGLNEQYFGPGTRLTVT.

The V gene is TRBV11-2, the J gene TRBJ1-5, with D perhaps TRBD1 (6 bases). CDR3 length: 16 residues. Trimming pared 5 bases from V and 3 bases from J, leaving 17 bases between. Germline lookup yields CDR1 SGHAT and CDR2 FQNNGV. CDR3 sequence: CASSPLGAGNNQPQHF. CDR3 in DNA: TGTGCCAGCAGCCCGCTGGGGGCAGGGAACAATCAGCCCCAGCATTTT.

The V gene is TRBV19, the J gene TRBJ2-1, with 11 bases that match TRBD2. This CDR3 is 17 amino acids long. J gave up 4 bases and V 3 bases, and 8 bases lay outside the gene matches. From germline, CDR1 is LNHDA and CDR2 SQIVND (reference sequence). DNA for the CDR3: TGTGCCAGTAGTATGGTTACTAGCGGGGGCCTATACAATGAGCAGTTCTTC. As protein: CASSMVTSGGLYNEQFF.

Concerning this clone: Other DNA sequences in this specimen translate into the identical CDR3. This chain joins TRBV6-5 and TRBJ1-1; D unclear. V lost 4 bases to trimming and J lost 2 bases, with 8 bases between them. The CDR3 runs to 13 residues. Germline CDR1 MNHEY, CDR2 SVGAGI. CDR3 DNA: TGTGCCAGCAGTTGGGGTGCCAACACTGAAGCTTTCTTT. Protein: CASSWGANTEAFF.

This chain connects TRBV9 to TRBJ1-1; 9 bases agree with TRBD1. The CDR3 totals 15 residues. Germline CDR1 SGDLS, CDR2 YYNGEE. The V segment lost 4 bases and the J segment 0 bases; nucleotides outside the gene matches: 4. CDR3 sequence reads: CASSSTGGLNTEAFF. CDR3 coding DNA: TGTGCCAGCAGCTCGACAGGGGGTCTGAACACTGAAGCTTTCTTT.

V usage is TRBV10-2 and J usage is TRBJ1-2, with D tentatively TRBD1 (6 bases). CDR1 is WSHSY and CDR2 is SAAADI in the germline V gene. The CDR3 runs 15 residues. The V end was cut by 7 bases, the J end by 2 bases, with 17 bases between. CDR3 sequence reads: CASIPRQATNYGYTF. CDR3 in DNA: TGCGCCAGCATTCCGAGACAGGCGACCAACTATGGCTACACCTTC.

This chain links TRBV9 with TRBJ2-5; possible D gene TRBD1, 6 bases. Germline CDR1 is SGDLS and CDR2 is YYNGEE. CDR3 length equals 15 residues. Trimming took 4 bases from V and 4 from J, leaving 17 bases between them. CDR3 in DNA: TGTGCCAGCAGCCCGAGCCGTGGGGGCGTAGAGACCCAGTACTTC. It specifies CASSPSRGGVETQYF.

This clone was detected a few times. The CDR3 nucleotides are TGTGCCAGCAGTTACTCGTACGGTTCTTACGAGCAGTACTTC. This gives the protein CASSYSYGSYEQYF. The chain recombines TRBV6-6 with TRBJ2-7, with D unclear. The CDR3 runs 14 residues. CDR1 and CDR2 from the germline V gene are MNHNY and SVGAGI (reference sequence). V lost 0 bases and J lost 4, with 10 bases in between.

The V gene is TRBV5-8, the J gene TRBJ1-5, with D tentatively TRBD1 (6 bases). Germline-derived CDR1 and CDR2 are SGHTS and YDEGEE. V shed 7 bases and J shed 4 bases, with 15 bases lying between them. The CDR3 is 14 residues long. CDR3 sequence reads: CASPSTQGNQPQHF. DNA of the CDR3: TGTGCCAGCCCCTCCACACAGGGAAATCAGCCCCAGCATTTT.

The chain is built from TRBV29-1 and TRBJ1-2, with 7 bases matching TRBD1. Germline values: CDR1 SQVTM, CDR2 ANQGSEA. Trimming at V came to 3 bases and at J to 6 bases, leaving 4 bases not matched to a gene. The CDR3 covers 12 residues. The CDR3 reads CSVDPTGNGYTF. The CDR3 DNA is TGCAGCGTTGACCCGACAGGGAATGGCTACACCTTC.

With respect to this clone: An end of the junction differs from the germline gene, which may be a read error. The chain is built from TRBV6-4 and TRBJ1-2; D gene uncertain. The CDR3 spans 16 residues. Per the germline V gene, CDR1 is MRHNA and CDR2 is SNTAGT. For the CDR3, the DNA is TGTGCCGGCAGTGACTCGGGCGCAGGAACGCTCTATGGCTACACCTTC. It specifies CAGSDSGAGTLYGYTF.

This chain connects TRBV11-2 to TRBJ2-7, with TRBD2 matching over 8 bases. This CDR3 has 13 amino acids. CDR1 SGHAT and CDR2 FQNNGV come from the germline V gene. After removal of 7 bases from V and 3 bases from J, the junction contained 5 bases not matched to a gene. CDR3 bases: TGTGCCAGCATCCCAAGCGGGAGCTACGAGCAGTACTTC. This gives the protein CASIPSGSYEQYF.

The chain couples TRBV27 to TRBJ2-1; the match to TRBD1 covers 10 bases. The CDR3 runs to 17 residues. V shed 3 bases, J shed 4 bases, and the junction held 9 bases outside the gene matches. Per germline, CDR1 MNHEY and CDR2 SMNVEV (reference sequence). The CDR3, as DNA: TGTGCCAGCAGTTTCTTCTTCGGACAGGGGGATTACAATGAGCAGTTCTTC. It yields the protein CASSFFFGQGDYNEQFF.

This sequence joins TRBV6-5 and TRBJ2-3; no reliable D call. Germline CDR1 reads MNHEY; CDR2 reads SVGAGI. This CDR3 contains 15 residues. V gave up 0 bases and J gave up 3 bases, with 10 bases separating them. CDR3 protein: CASSYSYTATDTQYF. DNA for the CDR3: TGTGCCAGCAGTTACTCGTACACGGCAACAGATACGCAGTATTTT.

This chain links TRBV11-2 with TRBJ2-1; D ambiguous. Trimming left V 1 base short and J 1 base short, with 5 bases between. The CDR3 totals 14 residues. CDR1 is SGHAT, CDR2 FQNNGV, per germline. The CDR3 DNA reads TGTGCCAGCAGCTTAGCAGGATCCTACAATGAGCAGTTCTTC. Residues: CASSLAGSYNEQFF.

The gene calls are TRBV7-7 and TRBJ2-7; 10 positions agree with TRBD1. Unmatched junction bases numbered 4, after V lost 2 bases and J lost 3 bases. Germline V CDR1 and CDR2: SSHAT, FNYEAQ (reference sequence). The CDR3 extends over 15 amino acids. The CDR3 bases are TGTGCCAGCAGCTTACCCGGGACAGGGGTCTACGAGCAGTACTTC. Translation: CASSLPGTGVYEQYF. Variable domain in full (rest from reference TRBV7-7 and TRBJ2-7): GAGVSQSPRYKVTKRGQDVTLRCDPISSHATLYWYQQALGQGPEFLTYFNYEAQPDKSGLPSDRFSAERPEGSISTLTIQRTEQRDSAMYRCASSLPGTGVYEQYFGPGTRLTVT.

V and J are TRBV7-6 and TRBJ2-1; D call uncertain. The V end lost 1 base, the J end lost 0 bases, and 19 bases lay between the germline ends. This CDR3 comprises 19 residues. CDR1 and CDR2 (germline): SGHVS, FNYEAQ. DNA of the CDR3: TGTGCCAGCAGCTTAGTTACGCCCCCGTCGGAGAGCTCCTACAATGAGCAGTTCTTC. Protein: CASSLVTPPSESSYNEQFF.

The chain joins TRBV10-3 to TRBJ2-5; 9 positions match TRBD2. Germline-derived CDR1 and CDR2 are ENHRY and SYGVKD. The V gene end was trimmed by 8 bases and the J gene end by 5 bases; junction bases not matched to a gene: 15. CDR3 length: 16 amino acids. CDR3 in DNA: TGTGCCATCCGGTCTGAGGGTAGCGGGAGATTCGAGACCCAGTACTTC. Residues: CAIRSEGSGRFETQYF.

The genes are TRBV6-1 and TRBJ2-5; tentatively, D is TRBD2 (6 bases). The J call is in doubt because the DNA end fits TRBJ2-7 better. The CDR3 totals 15 residues. Germline V gives CDR1 MNHNS, CDR2 SASEGT. The CDR3 sequence: CASSEDGSSSYEQYF. The CDR3 DNA is TGTGCCAGCAGTGAAGACGGGAGCAGCTCCTACGAGCAGTACTTC.

The V call is TRBV27, the J call TRBJ2-7, with D perhaps TRBD1 (6 bases). V was trimmed by 4 bases and J by 4 bases, leaving 8 bases between them. The CDR3 sequence is 12 residues long. Per germline, CDR1 MNHEY and CDR2 SMNVEV (reference sequence). CDR3 protein: CASSSDRYEQYF. CDR3 nucleotide sequence: TGTGCCAGCAGTTCCGACAGGTACGAGCAGTACTTC.

The genes are TRBV1 and TRBJ2-5; TRBD1 is the table's D call, not checked against the DNA. TRBV1 is classified as a pseudogene. The CDR3 covers 20 residues. CDR3 sequence: CTSSPARLAGKGPFQETQYF. CDR3 coding DNA: TGCACCAGCAGCCCGGCTCGTTTGGCAGGGAAGGGCCCCTTCCAAGAGACCCAGTACTTC.

The gene calls are TRBV7-6 and TRBJ2-7, with 8 bases identical to TRBD2. The CDR3 is 15 residues long. In germline, CDR1 is SGHVS, CDR2 FNYEAQ. V was pared by 5 bases and J by 7 bases, with 13 bases of the junction left unmatched. CDR3 region: CASSHISGKYGEQYF. The DNA of the CDR3 is TGTGCCAGCAGCCACATTAGCGGGAAATATGGGGAGCAGTACTTC.

The chain couples TRBV25-1 to TRBJ1-1; TRBD1 agrees at 9 bases. CDR3 size: 17 residues. Trimming at V came to 1 base and at J to 5 bases, leaving 11 bases not matched to a gene. The germline CDR1 and CDR2 sequences are MGHDK and SYGVNS. For the CDR3, the DNA is TGTGCCAGCAGTGAATTGGGGACAGGGATTCGTAAGACTGAAGCTTTCTTT. This codes for CASSELGTGIRKTEAFF.

V and J are TRBV9 and TRBJ1-2; D call uncertain. The CDR3 covers 13 residues. V lost 3 bases to trimming and J lost 2 bases, with 8 bases between them. Germline lookup yields CDR1 SGDLS and CDR2 YYNGEE. This CDR3 reads CASSDDWNYGYTF. CDR3 nucleotide sequence: TGTGCCAGCAGCGATGACTGGAACTATGGCTACACCTTC.

The chain couples TRBV7-9 to TRBJ2-5; either TRBD1 or TRBD2 may fit D (5 bases each). The CDR3 is 14 amino acids. The germline CDR1 and CDR2 sequences are SEHNR and FQNEAQ (reference sequence). Deletions cut 9 bases from V and 5 bases from J, with 19 bases between. The CDR3 loop reads CASPRDPREETQYF. In nucleotides, the CDR3 is TGTGCCAGTCCCCGGGACCCAAGGGAGGAGACCCAGTACTTC.

In DNA, the CDR3 is TGTGCCAGCAGCTTGGCTCAGGGACACTATGGCTACACCTTC. Protein product: CASSLAQGHYGYTF. J is TRBJ1-2 and V is TRBV5-4, with TRBD1 as a possible D gene (5 bases). CDR3 size: 14 residues. Germline V gene data show CDR1 as SGHNT and CDR2 as YYREEE (reference sequence). The V end was cut by 0 bases, the J end by 3 bases, with 9 bases between.

The CDR3 bases are TGTGCCAGCAGCCCCAGTGGAAATAGCAATCAGCCCCAGCATTTT. Its translation: CASSPSGNSNQPQHF. The chain has TRBV11-2 and TRBJ1-5, with D unclear. The CDR3 sequence is 15 residues long. The ends were cut back, 5 bases at V and 0 bases at J, with 11 bases in the middle. From germline, CDR1 is SGHAT and CDR2 FQNNGV.

The chain combines TRBV4-2 with TRBJ2-3, with 11 bases that match TRBD1. V lost 4 bases, J lost 3 bases, and 6 bases stayed unmatched. Germline assignment: CDR1 LGHNA and CDR2 YNFKEQ. The CDR3 loop spans 16 amino acids. CDR3 protein: CASSLRDRGDTDTQYF. CDR3 DNA sequence: TGTGCCAGCAGCCTCCGGGACAGGGGGGATACAGATACGCAGTATTTT.

This clone has just a few counts. CDR3 nucleotide sequence: TGTGCCAGCAGCGTCCACTCGACAGGTGGCTGGGACACCATATATTTT. Translated: CASSVHSTGGWDTIYF. This chain connects TRBV9 to TRBJ1-3; D is possibly TRBD1 (6 bases). Trimming cost V 2 bases and J 8 bases, with 20 bases left between them. Germline V gene lookup returns CDR1 SGDLS and CDR2 YYNGEE. The CDR3 runs to 16 residues.

V gene TRBV7-8 combines with J gene TRBJ2-2, with a tentative D call TRBD1 (5 bases). V dropped 8 bases and J dropped 1 base, with 14 bases sitting between them. The CDR3 is 15 amino acids. Germline assignment: CDR1 SGHVS and CDR2 FQNEAQ. Written as DNA, the CDR3 is TGTGCCAGCGTCTATTGGCAGGGGAACACCGGGGAGCTGTTTTTT. It encodes CASVYWQGNTGELFF.

The chain links TRBV7-9 to TRBJ1-4; TRBD1 might be the D (5 bases). V lost 5 bases, J lost 6 bases, and 19 bases lay in between. The CDR3 spans 16 residues. Germline lookup yields CDR1 SEHNR and CDR2 FQNEAQ (reference sequence). The CDR3 protein is CASSDTRQGRDEKLFF. In DNA form, the CDR3 reads TGTGCCAGCAGCGACACCCGGCAGGGCAGGGATGAAAAACTGTTTTTT.